This entry concerns a single T cell receptor beta chain. Its target is unknown. This entry is derived from a study of Graves' ophthalmopathy and Graves' hyperthyroidism. Turning to the study itself: Peripheral blood (taken before any treatment) was collected at initial diagnosis. Study observations and caveats: Ophthalmopathy progression was predicted by the model at less than 71% sensitivity and about 74% specificity.

Amplification of the TCR beta CDR3 regions used RNA transcripts (as template). Second-round multiplex PCR came after first-round RT-PCR with HTBI primers. Via MiXCR, TCRdb re-called the multiplex PCR reads, giving one row per CDR3 protein. The repertoire consists of roughly 160,000 distinct CDR3 sequences, with under 40% occurring once and the leading ten covering 5.8%. This CDR3 spans 12 amino acids. Germline assignment: CDR1 MDHEN and CDR2 SYDVKM. V lost 5 bases to trimming and J lost 3 bases, with 8 bases between them. V is TRBV28 and J is TRBJ2-7; unclear D gene. This sequence was found in a middle-aged woman with Graves' ophthalmopathy. Sequencing input: peripheral blood. The CDR3 bases are TGTGCCAGCAGTCATGACAACTACGAGCAGTACTTC. This codes for CASSHDNYEQYF. Looking up the rest from reference TRBV28 and TRBJ2-7 gives the full variable domain: DVKVTQSSRYLVKRTGEKVFLECVQDMDHENMFWYRQDPGLGLRLIYFSYDVKMKEKGDIPEGYSVSREKKERFSLILESASTNQTSMYLCASSHDNYEQYFGPGTRLTVT.